This T cell receptor beta chain was retrieved from a study of regulatory T cells. Study outcomes and limitations: CD3G-deficient patients' regulatory T cells showed reduced Shannon diversity versus autologous conventional CD4+ and control regulatory cells.

CD4+ T cells were divided by sorting: CD25-high CD127-low Tregs, CD25-low CD127-high conventional cells. CDR1 and CDR2 from the germline V gene are MDHEN and SYDVKM. This CDR3 contains 15 residues. V was trimmed by 6 bases and J by 2 bases, leaving 17 bases between them. Points on this clone: Its specificity is unknown.

The primer mix had 52 TRBV and 13 TRBJ primers. Sequencing used immunoSEQ multiplex PCR; TCRdb keeps in-frame clones, though not all of them. Altogether about 3,900 clones are present, about 91% being singletons, with the ten largest covering roughly 2.5%. Sequences were obtained from CD4+ Tregs sorted from blood. The genes are TRBV28 and TRBJ2-7; D might be TRBD1 (5 bases). The sequence derives from a child aged 2 to 10 with CD3G deficiency. In DNA form, the CDR3 reads TGTGCCAGCAGCACTGCCAGGACACTAACCTACGAGCAGTACTTC. Translated: CASSTARTLTYEQYF.